This T cell receptor beta chain was identified in a study of somatic mutations in cytotoxic T cells in rheumatoid arthritis (dated by TCRdb to between 2016 and 2019). General notes on the study: Patient peripheral blood (about 30 ml EDTA) was drawn right after diagnosis and before any treatment started. The study asked whether expanded CD8+ T-cell clones in newly diagnosed, untreated rheumatoid arthritis carry somatic mutations, and used TCRB deep sequencing to characterize clonality. Patients and controls did not essentially differ in median age, which was nearly identical between the groups. A total of around 65 rheumatoid arthritis patients and more than 15 healthy controls underwent TCRB deep sequencing. Some T-cell populations stained with V beta antibodies were sorted by flow on a FACSAria II or Sony SH800 to nearly 100% purity, with sorted V beta1+ cells additionally subjected to TCRB sequencing.

CD4+ and CD8+ cells were isolated by positive magnetic bead selection on an AutoMACS, and purity was checked by flow cytometry. Initial screening for clonal expansions relied on flow cytometry with a TCR V beta antibody panel, after which sorted CD8+ fractions underwent TCRB deep sequencing for characterization. Peripheral blood mononuclear cells were isolated by Ficoll-Paque PLUS density gradient separation. DNA was extracted from CD4-enriched, CD8-enriched or PBMC samples with Nucleospin Tissue or Tissue XS kits and quantified with a Qubit 2.0 fluorometer. Sequencing of TCRB CDR3 was done on genomic DNA with the immunoSEQ assay. In the authors' own workflow: When patient CD8+ clones exceeding 1% were checked against published virus-specific TCRB sequences, only a few matched. Nothing other than productive TCRB rearrangements was included in the analyses. A clone was defined by a unique TCRB CDR3 sequence, and clonality was computed as a productive clonality index based on Shannon entropy. Repertoire overlap between two samples was calculated from the template counts of each clone relative to total templates per sample. V-gene usage measured by flow cytometry correlated with TCRB sequencing V-gene usage, with a Spearman r of approximately 0.6. Not all clones reach the TCRdb copy of this immuneACCESS table, which keeps in-frame sequences only. Checked studies attribute under half of the gap to unresolved V genes and leave the rest unexplained. From that table come the V and J calls and clone size; the DNA was used to work out D and trimming. A total of thousands of clones appear in this sample, about 80% of them only once. The ten largest clonotypes hold roughly a sixth of the sample.

Concerning this clone itself: Its antigen is unknown. No much larger clone is present one base from it, and per-base qualities are unavailable.

Findings and caveats that apply to the study as a whole: In about an eighth of the roughly 60 patients the largest CD8+ clone exceeded 20% of CD8+ cells, and several identical CD8+ TCRB sequences were shared between blood and synovial fluid. There was no significant difference in CD8+ T-cell clonality between rheumatoid arthritis patients and age-matched healthy controls. The antigen targets of the expanded CD8+ clones were unknown, and absence from virus-specific databases did not rule out viral specificity. Healthy controls showed no age-related increase in CD8+ clonality, whereas patients did (Spearman r ~ 0.49).

This clonotype originated in an adult with rheumatoid arthritis. Sequences were obtained from CD8+ T cells sorted from blood.

DNA sequence: TGTGCCAGCAGAGCGGGCGGCGGCACAGATACGCAGTATTTT. It translates to CASRAGGGTDTQYF. The chain was built from TRBV7-6 and TRBJ2-3; matching of 6 bases hints at TRBD2 as the D gene. Reading the germline V gene gives CDR1 SGHVS and CDR2 FNYEAQ. The trim is 6 bases for V and 1 base for J, with a gap of 11 bases between the germline ends. From its cysteine to its phenylalanine, the CDR3 spans 14 amino acids. Just CDR3 DNA is preserved here, 42 bases in frame from base 1.